This TCR beta chain emerged from a study of blood T cell repertoires in COVID-19. The V and J ends lost 3 bases and 1 base respectively, with 16 bases between them. Germline V gene lookup returns CDR1 SNHLY and CDR2 FYNNEI. This CDR3 comprises 17 residues. Profiled with immunoSEQ multiplex PCR; TCRdb holds only in-frame clones, not every one. The sample lists over 100,000 clones; approximately 82% were seen once. The TCR comes from a woman aged 55-69 years with acute or convalescent COVID-19. The specimen sequenced was peripheral blood. The V call is TRBV2, the J call TRBJ1-5; D gene unclear. CDR3 residues: CASSEMWSTLSNQPQHF. The CDR3 nucleotides read TGTGCCAGCAGTGAGATGTGGAGTACTTTGAGCAATCAGCCCCAGCATTTT.